The T cell receptor beta chain under discussion was sequenced for a study of blood T cell repertoires in COVID-19. Study summary: Italy, Spain and the United States were the sources of the convalescent and acute COVID-19 samples.

Profiled with immunoSEQ multiplex PCR; TCRdb holds only in-frame clones, not every one. Seen here are approximately 170,000 clones, about 85% observed once, and the top ten hold around 1.2%. Sequenced sample: peripheral blood. This receptor was identified in a man between 60 and 75 years old who had recovered from COVID-19.

The CDR3 DNA is TGTGCCAGCAGCCCGACTAGCGGGGTCGAAGATACGCAGTATTTT. This translates into CASSPTSGVEDTQYF. The chain recombines TRBV9 with TRBJ2-3; 11 bases map to TRBD2. The CDR3 totals 15 residues. The ends lost 4 bases at V and 5 bases at J; junction bases unmatched: 6. Germline CDR1 SGDLS, CDR2 YYNGEE.